Listed below are T cell receptor beta chains from one sample, sequenced in a study of T cell responses to AZD1222 COVID-19 vaccine. Data came from immunoSEQ multiplex PCR; TCRdb stores just in-frame clones and leaves some out. The sample contains 150,000 or so clones, approximately 90% of which appear only once. The sequencing here drew on peripheral blood, taken 28 days after the second AZD1222 dose. These receptors were obtained from an adult who received the AZD1222 COVID-19 vaccine. CDR3s include the opening cysteine and the closing phenylalanine or tryptophan. The D gene is left open where the match is weak. The size field is filled for only some rows; it gives once, few, many or a size class.

V gene	clone size	D gene	J gene	CDR3 DNA	CDR3 protein
TRBV12-2	-	-	TRBJ2-7	TGTGCAAGTCGCTTAAGGAGGGGGGAACCCCACTACGAGCAGTACTTC	CASRLRRGEPHYEQYF
TRBV7-9	-	TRBD1	TRBJ1-2	TGTGCCAGCAGCCCCGGACAGGGACAAAATAAGTTTAACTATGGCTACACCTTC	CASSPGQGQNKFNYGYTF
TRBV6-4	few	TRBD2	TRBJ2-1	TGTGCCAGCTCTAGCGGCTCCTACAATGAGCAGTTCTTC	CASSSGSYNEQFF
TRBV4-3	-	-	TRBJ1-4	TGCGCCAGCAGCCAAGAGTCAGGGAAGGGTGAAAAACTGTTTTTT	CASSQESGKGEKLFF
TRBV28	once	-	TRBJ2-1	TGTGCCAGCAGTTCCCCCAGCGGAACCTACAATGAGCAGTTCTTC	CASSSPSGTYNEQFF
TRBV7-9	-	TRBD1	TRBJ1-2	TGTGCCAGCAGCTTAGCTCGACCCGGGACAGGGGTATATGGCTACACCTTC	CASSLARPGTGVYGYTF
TRBV5-6	-	-	TRBJ1-3	TGTGCCAGCAGCGACCCGGCAGGCGAGGTAACCTCTGGAAACACCATATATTTT	CASSDPAGEVTSGNTIYF
TRBV29-1	-	TRBD1	TRBJ1-2	TGCAGCGCCGAACAGGGGGATGGGGGCTACACCTTC	CSAEQGDGGYTF
TRBV5-1	-	-	TRBJ1-6	TGCGCCAGCAGCTTGGAGGGTAGCTCCTATAATTCACCCCTCCACTTT	CASSLEGSSYNSPLHF
TRBV18	-	TRBD2	TRBJ2-1	TGTGCCAGCTCACCCCCACTAGCGCTCCGCGTCTCCTACAATGAGCAGTTCTTC	CASSPPLALRVSYNEQFF
TRBV5-1	-	-	TRBJ2-5	TGCGCCAGCAGCTTGGTAGGGTTAGAGACCCAGTACTTC	CASSLVGLETQYF
TRBV6-5	-	TRBD1	TRBJ1-2	TGTGCCAGTAAACTCCGGGACAGGCCTAACTATGGCTACACCTTC	CASKLRDRPNYGYTF
TRBV19	-	TRBD1	TRBJ1-6	TGTGCCAGTAGTCCCCGGACAGGGGGCGACGGGACCCTCCACTTT	CASSPRTGGDGTLHF
TRBV6-5	once	-	TRBJ1-4	TGTGCCAGCCGGCTGGTGGCAGGCAATAATGAAAAACTGTTTTTT	CASRLVAGNNEKLFF
TRBV6-6	-	TRBD1	TRBJ1-3	TGTGCCAGCAGGGAACAGGGGACTGGAAACACCATATATTTT	CASREQGTGNTIYF
TRBV24-1	-	TRBD1	TRBJ1-5	TGTGCCACCAGTGATGGGGGACAGGGGGCCAGCCGGAGCAATCAGCCCCAGCATTTT	CATSDGGQGASRSNQPQHF
TRBV6-5	-	-	TRBJ1-1	TGTGCCAGCACATTTTCTCCGGGGAACACTGAAGCTTTCTTT	CASTFSPGNTEAFF
TRBV7-3	-	-	TRBJ1-1	TGTGCCAGCCTAGGGCAGCCGGGGACTGAAGCTTTCTTT	CASLGQPGTEAFF
TRBV11-2	-	-	TRBJ1-6	TGTGCCAGCAGCCCGGTGGGACGGCCTAATGGAGCCCTCCACTTT	CASSPVGRPNGALHF
TRBV30	-	-	TRBJ1-6	TGTGCCCTGGCGGGAGTCTCCTATAATTCACCCCTCCACTTT	CALAGVSYNSPLHF
TRBV25-1	-	-	TRBJ1-1	TGTGCCAGCAGCCTACAGGGATCATACACTGAAGCTTTCTTT	CASSLQGSYTEAFF
TRBV18	few	-	TRBJ1-1	TGTGCCAGCTCCCCGAGTAGTGACACTGAAGCTTTCTTT	CASSPSSDTEAFF
TRBV19	-	-	TRBJ1-1	TGTGCCAGTAGTATAGTAGTAACAGGGAAGAACACTGAAGCTTTCTTT	CASSIVVTGKNTEAFF
TRBV30	-	-	TRBJ1-1	TGTGCCTGGAGTGTACGGGAGGGGGCTTTCTTT	CAWSVREGAFF
TRBV3-1/TRBV3-2	-	-	TRBJ1-2	TGTGCCAGCGGGAGAGGCTCCTGGGGACCCTATGGCTACACCTTC	CASGRGSWGPYGYTF
TRBV28	-	-	TRBJ2-7	TGTGCCAGCAGTTTGCAGCCGGGACTTAGCTCCTACGAGCAGTACTTC	CASSLQPGLSSYEQYF
TRBV19	-	-	TRBJ1-5	TGTGCCAGTAGTACGCAGACGGGAAGCAATCAGCCCCAGCATTTT	CASSTQTGSNQPQHF
TRBV3-1/TRBV3-2	-	-	TRBJ2-1	TGTGCCAGCAGCCGGTCCGACACCAATGAGCAGTTCTTC	CASSRSDTNEQFF
TRBV18	-	-	TRBJ2-6	TGTGCCAGCTCCCGGGGGTCGCCCTCCTCTGGGGCCAACGTCCTGACTTTC	CASSRGSPSSGANVLTF
TRBV3-1/TRBV3-2	-	TRBD2	TRBJ2-3	TGTGCCAGCAGCCAAGTAGGAGCGGGGTCGGATACGCAGTATTTT	CASSQVGAGSDTQYF
TRBV28	-	-	TRBJ1-4	TGTGCCAGCAGTTTAACCGGAACTAATGAAAAACTGTTTTTT	CASSLTGTNEKLFF
TRBV27	-	TRBD1	TRBJ1-3	TGTGCCAGCAGTAAGGACAGGCTTGGGAACACCATATATTTT	CASSKDRLGNTIYF
TRBV3-1/TRBV3-2	-	TRBD2	TRBJ2-5	TGTGCCAGCAGCCAAGGACTAGCGGGGGCCCAAGAGACCCAGTACTTC	CASSQGLAGAQETQYF
TRBV10-3	-	-	TRBJ1-2	TGTGCCACCCACTGGTCCCTTGGGGAAGCTAACTATGGCTACACCTTC	CATHWSLGEANYGYTF
TRBV2	-	-	TRBJ1-2	TGTGCCAGCAGGCAGGGTGGATATGGCTACACCTTC	CASRQGGYGYTF
TRBV18	-	TRBD2	TRBJ2-3	TGTGCCAGCTCACCTCTAGCGGATTACACAGATACGCAGTATTTT	CASSPLADYTDTQYF
TRBV10-1	once	TRBD1	TRBJ2-5	TGCGCCAGCAGTGAGGGCAGGGGGCTAGGGGAGACCCAGTACTTC	CASSEGRGLGETQYF
TRBV12-3/TRBV12-4	once	-	TRBJ1-3	TGTGCCAGCAGTTTCGGGCAGTATAATACCATATATTTT	CASSFGQYNTIYF
TRBV7-2	-	TRBD2	TRBJ2-7	TGTGCCAGCAGCTTAGCGGGGTTACCAGCGGGAGCCTTCGAGCAGTACTTC	CASSLAGLPAGAFEQYF
TRBV5-1	-	TRBD1	TRBJ1-1	TGCGCCAGCAGCTCCGGGACAGCGAACACTGAAGCTTTCTTT	CASSSGTANTEAFF
TRBV24-1	once	-	TRBJ1-2	TGTGCCACCAGTGAGGGTACAAGTGGCTACACCTTC	CATSEGTSGYTF